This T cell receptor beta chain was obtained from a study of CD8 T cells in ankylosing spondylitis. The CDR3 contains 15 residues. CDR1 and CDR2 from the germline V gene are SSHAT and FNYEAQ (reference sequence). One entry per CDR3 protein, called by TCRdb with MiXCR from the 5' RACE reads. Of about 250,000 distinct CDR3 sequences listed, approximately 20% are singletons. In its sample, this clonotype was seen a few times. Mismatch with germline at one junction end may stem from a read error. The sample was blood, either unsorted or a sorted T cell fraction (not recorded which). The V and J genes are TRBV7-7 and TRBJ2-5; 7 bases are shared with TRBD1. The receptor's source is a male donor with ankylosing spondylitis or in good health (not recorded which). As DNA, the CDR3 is TGTGCTAGCAGCTACACCGACAGGGCGAAAGAGACCCAGTACTTC. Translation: CASSYTDRAKETQYF. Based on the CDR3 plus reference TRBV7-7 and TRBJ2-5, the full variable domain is GAGVSQSPRYKVTKRGQDVTLRCDPISSHATLYWYQQALGQGPEFLTYFNYEAQPDKSGLPSDRFSAERPEGSISTLTIQRTEQRDSAMYRCASSYTDRAKETQYFGPGTRLLVL.